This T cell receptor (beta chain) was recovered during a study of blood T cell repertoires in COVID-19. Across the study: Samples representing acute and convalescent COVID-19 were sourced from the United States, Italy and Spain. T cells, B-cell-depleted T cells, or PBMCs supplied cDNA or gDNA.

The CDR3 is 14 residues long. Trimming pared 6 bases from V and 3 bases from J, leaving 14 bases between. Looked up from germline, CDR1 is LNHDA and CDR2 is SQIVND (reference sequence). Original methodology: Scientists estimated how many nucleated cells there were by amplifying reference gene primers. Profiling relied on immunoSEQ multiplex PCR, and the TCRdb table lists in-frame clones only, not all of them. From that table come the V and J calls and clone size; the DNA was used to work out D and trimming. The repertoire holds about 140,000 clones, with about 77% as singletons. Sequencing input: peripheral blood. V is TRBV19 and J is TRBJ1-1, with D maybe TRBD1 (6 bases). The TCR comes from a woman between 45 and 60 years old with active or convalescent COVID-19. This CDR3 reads CASSLGQTYTEAFF. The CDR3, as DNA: TGTGCCAGTAGCCTTGGACAGACATACACTGAAGCTTTCTTT. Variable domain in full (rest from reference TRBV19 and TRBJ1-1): DGGITQSPKYLFRKEGQNVTLSCEQNLNHDAMYWYRQDPGQGLRLIYYSQIVNDFQKGDIAEGYSVSREKKESFPLTVTSAQKNPTAFYLCASSLGQTYTEAFFGQGTRLTVV.